The 21 T cell receptor beta chains presented below share a single source sample, sequenced in a study of blood T cell repertoires in COVID-19. Method: immunoSEQ multiplex PCR; TCRdb's copy keeps in-frame clones and lacks some. The sample includes 200,000 to 250,000 clones, about 93% of them seen just once. Sequenced material: peripheral blood. Source of these receptors: a man aged 55-75 years with COVID-19, enrolled during active disease.

This chain links TRBV4-3 with TRBJ1-6; D ambiguous. Trimming shortened V by 3 bases and J by 3 bases, and 9 bases separated the two germline ends. Per germline, CDR1 LGHNA and CDR2 YSLEER. This CDR3 region has 15 residues. The CDR3 sequence is CASSQELSYNSPLHF. The CDR3, as DNA: TGCGCCAGCAGCCAGGAGTTGAGCTATAATTCACCCCTCCACTTT.

This clone has only one observation. The V call is TRBV19, the J call TRBJ1-6; 8 bases line up with TRBD1. The germline CDR1 and CDR2 sequences are LNHDA and SQIVND (reference sequence). The CDR3 totals 16 residues. V was pared by 3 bases and J by 6 bases, with 7 bases of the junction left unmatched. The CDR3 loop reads CASSILGQEINSPLHF. The CDR3, as DNA: TGTGCCAGTAGTATCTTGGGACAGGAGATTAATTCACCCCTCCACTTT.

J is TRBJ1-2 and V is TRBV5-1; 9 bases are a match to TRBD1. From germline, CDR1 is SGHRS and CDR2 YFSETQ. The CDR3 sequence is 17 residues long. The J segment lost 8 bases and the V segment lost 3 bases, leaving 17 bases of the junction unmatched. The CDR3 nucleotides are TGCGCCAGCAGCTCGGTTCCTCCGGGACAGGGACATGGAGGCTACACCTTC. Translated: CASSSVPPGQGHGGYTF.

CDR3 in DNA: TGTGCCAGCAGCGCTCGTAGCGGGGGACCCGGGGAGCTGTTTTTT. As protein: CASSARSGGPGELFF. The chain recombines TRBV11-3 with TRBJ2-2; 9 bases line up with TRBD2. The CDR3 consists of 15 residues. Trimming removed 5 bases from V and 6 bases from J; junction bases left unmatched: 7. CDR1 is SGHNT, CDR2 YENEEA, per germline.

The chain recombines TRBV27 with TRBJ1-6; D is possibly TRBD1 (5 bases). The CDR3 has 13 residues. From germline, CDR1 is MNHEY and CDR2 SMNVEV (reference sequence). V was shortened by 7 bases and J by 8 bases, with 12 bases between the two germline ends. CDR3: CASKGQAYSPLHF. CDR3 nucleotides: TGTGCCAGCAAGGGGCAGGCCTATTCACCCCTCCACTTT.

This chain connects TRBV24-1 to TRBJ2-3; 9 nucleotides match TRBD1. This CDR3 comprises 15 residues. CDR1 KGHDR and CDR2 SFDVKD come from the germline V gene. Trimming took 4 bases from V and 5 from J; bases not matched to a gene: 6. The CDR3 is CATSDTGGAGDTQYF. The CDR3 region has the DNA TGTGCCACCAGTGACACAGGGGGCGCCGGAGATACGCAGTATTTT.

This clone was picked up a small number of times. The rearrangement uses TRBV5-4 and TRBJ1-1, with 7 bases aligning to TRBD1. V shed 9 bases, J shed 4 bases, and the junction held 12 bases outside the gene matches. Germline CDR1 SGHNT, CDR2 YYREEE (reference sequence). The CDR3 totals 14 residues. CDR3 coding DNA: TGTGCCACCGACAAAGGGGGCCGGGGCACTGAAGCTTTCTTT. Residues: CATDKGGRGTEAFF.

The chain combines TRBV5-1 with TRBJ1-2; no reliable D call. Germline V gene lookup returns CDR1 SGHRS and CDR2 YFSETQ. This CDR3 contains 12 residues. V lost 7 bases and J 2 bases, leaving 9 bases between the germline ends. CDR3 sequence: CASHGNNYGYTF. For the CDR3, the DNA is TGCGCCAGCCACGGGAACAACTATGGCTACACCTTC.

This clone was seen a handful of times. The chain recombines TRBV10-3 with TRBJ1-2; 7 bases map to TRBD1. This CDR3 spans 16 amino acids. The germline gives CDR1 ENHRY, CDR2 SYGVKD. Trimming took 5 bases from V and 7 from J; bases not matched to a gene: 16. CDR3 nucleotides: TGTGCCATCAGTTCCCTATCGCATGACAGGGATACTGGCTACACCTTC. Its translation: CAISSLSHDRDTGYTF.

The V and J genes are TRBV11-2 and TRBJ1-4; D perhaps matches TRBD1 (6 bases). This CDR3 is built from 15 residues. Deletions cut 7 bases from V and 8 bases from J, with 20 bases between. Germline-derived CDR1 and CDR2 are SGHAT and FQNNGV. CDR3 DNA: TGTGCCAGCACCCAGGGGTCAGGGCGGAACGAAAAACTGTTTTTT. Translation gives CASTQGSGRNEKLFF.

CDR3 in DNA: TGCGCCAGCAGCCAAGGAGGTCGACTAGCGGTCACCGGGGAGCTGTTTTTT. Residues: CASSQGGRLAVTGELFF. This chain uses TRBV4-1 with TRBJ2-2; 9 bases are a match to TRBD2. The CDR3 contains 17 residues. Germline-derived CDR1 and CDR2 are MGHRA and YSYEKL. V trimming: 1 base; J trimming: 4 bases; junction bases outside the gene matches: 7.

The chain joins TRBV5-5 to TRBJ2-1, with 11 bases lining up with TRBD2. After removal of 1 base from V and 4 bases from J, the junction contained 13 bases not matched to a gene. Germline V CDR1 and CDR2: SGHKS, YYEKEE (reference sequence). The CDR3 has 19 amino acids. The CDR3 sequence: CASSLRPEIAGGVYNEQFF. The CDR3 DNA follows: TGTGCCAGCAGCTTGAGGCCTGAGATAGCGGGAGGGGTATACAATGAGCAGTTCTTC.

The genes are TRBV7-8 and TRBJ2-1; D is possibly TRBD2 (5 bases). The CDR3 is 15 amino acids. Germline lookup yields CDR1 SGHVS and CDR2 FQNEAQ. Trimming cost V 1 base and J 5 bases, with 12 bases left between them. In DNA form, the CDR3 reads TGTGCCAGCAGCTTAGTGCGGGCAGAACACAATGAGCAGTTCTTC. It encodes CASSLVRAEHNEQFF. Full variable domain (outside the CDR3, taken from reference TRBV7-8 and TRBJ2-1): GAGVSQSPRYKVAKRGQDVALRCDPISGHVSLFWYQQALGQGPEFLTYFQNEAQLDKSGLPSDRFFAERPEGSVSTLKIQRTQQEDSAVYLCASSLVRAEHNEQFFGPGTRLTVL.

The chain joins TRBV28 to TRBJ1-2, with D unresolved. Germline V gene lookup returns CDR1 MDHEN and CDR2 SYDVKM. V dropped 5 bases and J dropped 5 bases, with 27 bases sitting between them. This CDR3 spans 18 amino acids. In DNA, the CDR3 is TGTGCCAGCAGTCCCGGTGTTTATGTAACCGGGAGGGAATATGGCTACACCTTC. It is translated as CASSPGVYVTGREYGYTF.

V is TRBV21-1 and J is TRBJ1-5; the D call in the table, TRBD1, was not verified against the DNA. TRBV21-1 is a pseudogene. CDR3 size: 17 residues. Written as DNA, the CDR3 is TGTGCCAGCAGCAAAATGGGAGACAGGGGATCTCACCAGCCCCAGCATTTT. It encodes CASSKMGDRGSHQPQHF.

The V and J genes are TRBV30 and TRBJ2-5; D possibly corresponds to TRBD2 (6 bases). CDR3 length equals 13 residues. Germline values: CDR1 GTSNPN, CDR2 SVGIG (reference sequence). CDR3 loop: CAHGGRGKETQYF. Written as DNA, the CDR3 is TGTGCTCATGGCGGTCGGGGGAAAGAGACCCAGTACTTC.

This clone was counted a few times. CDR3 sequence: CASSIVANNYGYTF. For the CDR3, the DNA is TGTGCCAGTAGTATAGTGGCAAACAACTATGGCTACACCTTC. The chain carries TRBV19 and TRBJ1-2; no definite D call. There are 14 residues in the CDR3. The V end lost 1 base, the J end lost 2 bases, and 8 bases lay between the germline ends. Germline-derived CDR1 and CDR2 are LNHDA and SQIVND (reference sequence).

This chain uses TRBV7-2 with TRBJ1-1, with a tentative D call TRBD1 (5 bases). CDR3 length: 14 residues. V gave up 5 bases and J gave up 1 base, with 11 bases separating them. The V gene's germline CDR1 is SGHTA and CDR2 FQGNSA. In nucleotides, the CDR3 is TGTGCCAGCAGCGTAACAGGTGCGAACACTGAAGCTTTCTTT. This sequence encodes CASSVTGANTEAFF.

This chain uses TRBV27 with TRBJ1-1; D might be TRBD1 (5 bases). This CDR3 is 13 amino acids long. With 2 bases removed from V and 4 bases from J, the gap between germline ends came to 8 bases. Looked up from germline, CDR1 is MNHEY and CDR2 is SMNVEV (reference sequence). This CDR3 reads CASSLRQLTEAFF. The CDR3 nucleotides read TGTGCCAGCAGTTTAAGACAGCTCACTGAAGCTTTCTTT.

V usage is TRBV5-1 and J usage is TRBJ1-2; 7 bases match TRBD1. Germline V gene lookup returns CDR1 SGHRS and CDR2 YFSETQ. V lost 4 bases, J lost 4 bases, and 10 bases stayed unmatched. CDR3 size: 15 residues. CDR3 protein: CASSPLTGSFYGYTF. For the CDR3, the DNA is TGCGCCAGCAGCCCGTTGACAGGGTCGTTCTATGGCTACACCTTC.

V and J are TRBV28 and TRBJ2-1; 7 bases agree with TRBD1. Looked up from germline, CDR1 is MDHEN and CDR2 is SYDVKM. V shed 3 bases and J 4 bases; nucleotides not matched to a gene: 9. The CDR3 is 16 amino acids. CDR3 region: CASSFAGTEIYNEQFF. The CDR3 DNA reads TGTGCCAGCAGTTTTGCTGGGACAGAGATATACAATGAGCAGTTCTTC. Full variable domain (rest looked up from reference TRBV28 and TRBJ2-1): DVKVTQSSRYLVKRTGEKVFLECVQDMDHENMFWYRQDPGLGLRLIYFSYDVKMKEKGDIPEGYSVSREKKERFSLILESASTNQTSMYLCASSFAGTEIYNEQFFGPGTRLTVL.